The rows below give T cell receptor beta chains drawn from one sample of a study of T cells in Graves' hyperthyroidism and ophthalmopathy. TCRdb independently ran MiXCR on the multiplex PCR reads; one entry per CDR3 protein. The sample lists about 360,000 distinct CDR3 sequences; under 15% were seen once. Sequenced sample: blood. These receptors were obtained from a woman between 18 and 30 years old with Graves' hyperthyroidism. Each CDR3 is given with its conserved first and last residue. Each record gives: J gene, D gene, V gene, clone size, CDR3 DNA, CDR3 protein. D genes are given only for firm matches. Clone sizes are given selectively: once, few, many, or a class where the clone is expanded.

TRBJ2-5	-	TRBV7-2	many	TGTGCCAGCAGCTTAGGGTACCGGGCTGGGGTGGCCCAGTACTTC	CASSLGYRAGVAQYF
TRBJ2-6	TRBD1	TRBV28	few	TGTGCCAGCAGTCACCGGGACAGGGGGCTTGGGGCCAACGTCCTGACTTTC	CASSHRDRGLGANVLTF
TRBJ1-1	TRBD1	TRBV20-1	many	TGCAGTGCTAGAGGGACAGGGGCCACTGAAGCTTTCTTT	CSARGTGATEAFF
TRBJ2-1	-	TRBV20-1	few	TGCAGTGCTCCCCCCAGGACCTATGGGAATGAGCAGTTCTTC	CSAPPRTYGNEQFF
TRBJ2-2	-	TRBV20-1	many	TGCAGTGCTAGTGCCCCTGACAGGAACACCGGGGAGCTGTTTTTT	CSASAPDRNTGELFF
TRBJ1-2	-	TRBV7-2	many	TGTGCCAGCAGCTTAGAGGCAGGGAACTATGGCTACACCTTC	CASSLEAGNYGYTF
TRBJ2-7	-	TRBV18	many	TGTGCCAGCTCACCAGGGGGGCGCGTCTACGAGCAGTACTTC	CASSPGGRVYEQYF
TRBJ2-1	TRBD2	TRBV2	once	TGTGCCAGCAGTGAAGGACTAGCGGGGACCTACAATGAGCAGTTCTTC	CASSEGLAGTYNEQFF
TRBJ2-5	TRBD1	TRBV27	many	TGTGCCAGCAGTTTAATCGGACAGGGAAAGACCCAGTACTTC	CASSLIGQGKTQYF
TRBJ1-3	-	TRBV30	few	TGTGCCTGGAGTCCCAGGCTTACCATATATTTT	CAWSPRLTIYF
TRBJ2-3	TRBD2	TRBV28	many	TGTGCCAGCAGTCGCATCCCCTTCAGTCGACTAGCGGGGGAGACAGATACGCAGTATTTT	CASSRIPFSRLAGETDTQYF
TRBJ2-3	-	TRBV18	many	TGTGCCAGCTCACCATTAGCAGATACGCAGTATTTT	CASSPLADTQYF
TRBJ1-6	TRBD1	TRBV9	few	TGTGCCAGCAGCGTAGGCCCCAAGGGGGCCATTTCACCCCTCCACTTT	CASSVGPKGAISPLHF
TRBJ2-1	-	TRBV6-2/TRBV6-3	many	TGTGCCAGCAGTTACTCGAAGCTAGCGTTGAGGTACAATGAGCAGTTCTTC	CASSYSKLALRYNEQFF
TRBJ1-4	TRBD1	TRBV19	-	TGTGCCAGTAGTATACAGGGGGCCGCGGGTGAAAAACTGTTTTTT	CASSIQGAAGEKLFF
TRBJ1-6	-	TRBV28	many	TGTGCCAGCATGGGGTCGTCTAATTCACCCCTCCACTTT	CASMGSSNSPLHF
TRBJ1-6	-	TRBV6-1	-	TGTGCCAGCAGTGACCCCTATAATTCACCCCTCCACTTT	CASSDPYNSPLHF
TRBJ2-3	TRBD2	TRBV7-2	many	TGTGCCAGCACCTCTCGGCTAGCGGGAACAGATACGCAGTATTTT	CASTSRLAGTDTQYF
TRBJ1-2	-	TRBV3-1	many	TGTGCCACCTCGAGGGGGGGATTCGACTATGGCTACACCTTC	CATSRGGFDYGYTF
TRBJ2-4	TRBD2	TRBV5-4	few	TGTGCCAGCAGCTTGCAGAACCTAGCGGGAGTCCAAAACATTCAGTACTTC	CASSLQNLAGVQNIQYF
TRBJ2-5	-	TRBV7-9	-	TGTGCCAGCAGCGAATACAGGTCTCGGGAGACCCAGTACTTC	CASSEYRSRETQYF
TRBJ2-7	TRBD2	TRBV7-3	many	TGTGCCAGCAGCTTTGCGGGGGGACTAGCGTACGAGCAGTACTTC	CASSFAGGLAYEQYF
TRBJ1-2	-	TRBV28	many	TGTGCCAGCAGCGGCAATAACTATGGCTACACCTTC	CASSGNNYGYTF
TRBJ1-1	-	TRBV5-1	many	TGCGCCAGCAGCTTTGGGCATGAAGCTTTCTTT	CASSFGHEAFF
TRBJ2-7	TRBD1	TRBV7-9	many	TGTGCCAGCAGCCCGGCCGCGACAGGGCTCTCCTACGAGCAGTACTTC	CASSPAATGLSYEQYF
TRBJ2-3	TRBD2	TRBV11-2	-	TGTGCCAGCAGCTGGGGACTAGCTGCAGATACGCAGTATTTT	CASSWGLAADTQYF
TRBJ1-4	-	TRBV2	many	TGTGCCAGCACCCTCCTGGGGAGGGTAGGGAAAGAAACTAATGAAAAACTGTTTTTT	CASTLLGRVGKETNEKLFF
TRBJ2-5	-	TRBV7-8	few	TGTGCCAGCAGCCCAAGGGACATTTTGACGGAGACCCAGTACTTC	CASSPRDILTETQYF
TRBJ1-1	TRBD1	TRBV27	many	TGTGCCAGCAGCGGACAGGGGCGGAACACTGAAGCTTTCTTT	CASSGQGRNTEAFF
TRBJ2-7	TRBD2	TRBV19	-	TGTGCCAGTAGTTCAACCGGGACTATTTCCTACGAGCAGTACTTC	CASSSTGTISYEQYF
TRBJ1-5	-	TRBV19	-	TGTGCCAGTACGGTTAGCAATCAGCCCCAGCATTTT	CASTVSNQPQHF
TRBJ2-1	TRBD2	TRBV24-1	-	TGTGCCACCGGGACTAGCGGGACGAATGAGCAGTTCTTC	CATGTSGTNEQFF
TRBJ1-6	-	TRBV2	many	TGTGCCACCCACCCCCAGTATAATTCACCCCTCCACTTT	CATHPQYNSPLHF
TRBJ1-1	-	TRBV5-1	many	TGCGCCAGCAGCCCCCCGGGGCCCGAAGCTTTCTTT	CASSPPGPEAFF
TRBJ2-7	-	TRBV18	many	TGTGCCAGCTCAGCGGACTACGAGCAGTACTTC	CASSADYEQYF
TRBJ1-2	-	TRBV7-9	few	TGTGCCAGCAGCCCATGGGGCAGCGGAGCTAACTATGGCTACACCTTC	CASSPWGSGANYGYTF
TRBJ1-4	-	TRBV20-1	many	TGCAGTGCTATGCATGGCACTAATGAAAAACTGTTTTTT	CSAMHGTNEKLFF
TRBJ2-1	-	TRBV7-8	many	TGTGCCAGCAGCCCGAGAACGGGACTGGGGACGGATGAGCAGTTCTTC	CASSPRTGLGTDEQFF
TRBJ1-2	-	TRBV19	many	TGTGCCAGTAGTATAACATCCGCCCTAGCGATCTATGGCTACACCTTC	CASSITSALAIYGYTF
TRBJ1-1	-	TRBV20-1	many	TGCAGTGCTCTACCATCAGGGAGGGCTTGGACTGAAGCTTTCTTT	CSALPSGRAWTEAFF
TRBJ2-7	-	TRBV28	-	TGTGCCAGCACCCCGGGGTCCGAGCAGTACTTC	CASTPGSEQYF
TRBJ2-5	-	TRBV3-2	many	TGTGCCAGCAGCCATCCTCTGCACCTCTTCAGCGAGACCCAGTACTTC	CASSHPLHLFSETQYF
TRBJ2-1	-	TRBV7-2	many	TGTGCCAGCAGCTTAGTTCGGGTCCATGAGCAGTTCTTC	CASSLVRVHEQFF
TRBJ2-2	-	TRBV9	many	TGTGCCAGCAGCGTGACGAGCCGGGAAACCGGGGAGCTGTTTTTT	CASSVTSRETGELFF